The 14 T cell receptor beta chains below all came from one sample that was sequenced in a study of blood T cell repertoires in COVID-19. The data were produced by immunoSEQ multiplex PCR, yet TCRdb's version contains in-frame clones alone and is incomplete. The sample lists some 330,000 clones; around nine tenths were seen once. The specimen sequenced was peripheral blood. The source of these receptors is a woman in her twenties or thirties with COVID-19, enrolled during active disease.

About this clone: The same CDR3 arises from other DNA sequences in this sample as well. The chain joins TRBV18 to TRBJ1-1; D call uncertain. CDR1 is KGHSH and CDR2 is LQKENI in the germline V gene. The CDR3 runs to 13 residues. Trimming removed 6 bases from V and 1 base from J, with 9 bases in between. This CDR3 is CASSPTENTEAFF. CDR3 coding DNA: TGTGCCAGCTCGCCTACAGAGAACACTGAAGCTTTCTTT.

J is TRBJ2-6 and V is TRBV4-1; 9 nucleotides agree with TRBD1. Germline CDR1 reads MGHRA; CDR2 reads YSYEKL. The ends lost 4 bases at V and 2 bases at J; junction bases unmatched: 6. This CDR3 spans 17 amino acids. In nucleotides, the CDR3 is TGCGCCAGCAGCCTAGGACAGGGGCCCACTGGGGCCAACGTCCTGACTTTC. It translates to CASSLGQGPTGANVLTF.

This chain uses TRBV5-1 with TRBJ1-1; 9 bases align to TRBD1. The CDR3 spans 14 residues. V was pared by 0 bases and J by 5 bases, with 2 bases of the junction left unmatched. Germline lookup yields CDR1 SGHRS and CDR2 YFSETQ. The CDR3 coding sequence is TGCGCCAGCAGCTTGGACAGGGGGCGAACTGAAGCTTTCTTT. This encodes CASSLDRGRTEAFF.

V is TRBV10-3 and J is TRBJ1-6; D unclear. V was trimmed by 3 bases and J by 4 bases, leaving 7 bases between them. This CDR3 comprises 14 residues. CDR1 is ENHRY and CDR2 is SYGVKD in the germline V gene. CDR3 sequence (DNA): TGTGCCATCAGTGAAACATTTTATAATTCACCCCTCCACTTT. Amino acid sequence: CAISETFYNSPLHF.

The CDR3 here is CAVRAGLQETQYF. CDR3 bases: TGTGCCGTACGCGCGGGGCTTCAAGAGACCCAGTACTTC. The chain has TRBV10-3 and TRBJ2-5, with a possible D match to TRBD2 (6 bases). CDR3 size: 13 residues. From germline, CDR1 is ENHRY and CDR2 SYGVKD. V lost 11 bases to trimming and J lost 2 bases, with 15 bases between them.

The V gene is TRBV27, the J gene TRBJ1-1; possibly TRBD1 for D (5 bases). The CDR3 loop spans 14 amino acids. CDR1 is MNHEY, CDR2 SMNVEV, per germline (reference sequence). Trimming cost V 6 bases and J 1 base, with 12 bases left between them. The CDR3 region is CASRGAGWNTEAFF. CDR3 sequence (DNA): TGTGCCAGCAGAGGGGCCGGGTGGAACACTGAAGCTTTCTTT.

The sample holds a few counts of this clone. This sequence joins TRBV5-6 and TRBJ1-5; possible D gene TRBD1, 5 bases. Germline CDR1 SGHDT, CDR2 YYEEEE. Between the trimmed V and J ends, which lost 2 bases and 0 bases, there was a span of 9 bases. This CDR3 spans 15 amino acids. The CDR3 bases are TGTGCCAGCAGCTTCGCAGGGTTTAGCAATCAGCCCCAGCATTTT. Translated: CASSFAGFSNQPQHF.

The genes are TRBV11-3 and TRBJ2-2; the D gene is possibly TRBD1 (7 bases). The V gene's germline CDR1 is SGHNT and CDR2 YENEEA. V was shortened by 5 bases and J by 6 bases, with 22 bases between the two germline ends. The CDR3 has 17 amino acids. As DNA, the CDR3 is TGTGCCAGCAGCCTCCGGACAGGAAGGACTAACGCCGGGGAGCTGTTTTTT. It is translated as CASSLRTGRTNAGELFF.

The rearrangement links TRBV29-1 to TRBJ2-7; 12 nucleotides match TRBD1. The germline V gene encodes CDR1 SQVTM and CDR2 ANQGSEA. This CDR3 spans 15 amino acids. Trimming removed 7 bases from V and 3 bases from J; junction bases left unmatched: 10. CDR3 sequence reads: CSASTGTGGFYEQYF. Here the CDR3 DNA reads TGCAGCGCTTCAACCGGGACAGGGGGCTTCTACGAGCAGTACTTC.

V is TRBV11-3 and J is TRBJ1-2; TRBD1 matches at 7 bases. The V segment lost 3 bases and the J segment 7 bases; nucleotides outside the gene matches: 5. Per germline, CDR1 SGHNT and CDR2 YENEEA. This CDR3 is 13 amino acids long. The CDR3 sequence: CASSFTGVRGYTF. The DNA for the CDR3 is TGTGCCAGCAGCTTTACAGGGGTGCGTGGCTACACCTTC.

This clone was seen more than once but under ten times. The rearrangement links TRBV5-1 to TRBJ1-6; 8 bases align to TRBD1. Germline trimming cut 5 bases from V and 10 bases from J; bases unmatched to any gene: 11. The CDR3 is 15 residues long. Germline V gene sequence: CDR1 SGHRS, CDR2 YFSETQ. In DNA form, the CDR3 reads TGCGCCAGCAGGGGCTTTGCAGGGGGCGGATCACCCCTCCACTTT. This encodes CASRGFAGGGSPLHF.

This chain uses TRBV19 with TRBJ1-2, with TRBD1 matching over 9 bases. Germline lookup yields CDR1 LNHDA and CDR2 SQIVND (reference sequence). The CDR3 is made up of 16 amino acids. V shed 2 bases, J shed 5 bases, and the junction held 9 bases outside the gene matches. The CDR3: CASSILWTGERYGYTF. The CDR3 region has the DNA TGTGCCAGTAGTATATTGTGGACAGGGGAAAGATATGGCTACACCTTC.

Points on this clone: The same CDR3 is also encoded by other DNA sequences in this sample. The gene calls are TRBV7-8 and TRBJ2-3, with D perhaps TRBD1 (6 bases). Per the germline V gene, CDR1 is SGHVS and CDR2 is FQNEAQ. There are 14 residues in the CDR3. The V end lost 1 base, the J end lost 2 bases, and 7 bases lay between the germline ends. CDR3 coding DNA: TGTGCCAGCAGCTTAGTGGGGGCCACAGATACGCAGTATTTT. Protein: CASSLVGATDTQYF.

The V gene is TRBV6-2 or TRBV6-3, the J gene TRBJ2-7; 7 nucleotides align to TRBD1. V was pared by 5 bases and J by 3 bases, with 4 bases of the junction left unmatched. There are 13 residues in the CDR3. The V gene's germline CDR1 is MNHEY and CDR2 SVGEGT. CDR3 loop: CASSAGDSYEQYV. CDR3 nucleotides: TGTGCCAGCAGTGCTGGGGACAGCTACGAGCAGTACGTC.